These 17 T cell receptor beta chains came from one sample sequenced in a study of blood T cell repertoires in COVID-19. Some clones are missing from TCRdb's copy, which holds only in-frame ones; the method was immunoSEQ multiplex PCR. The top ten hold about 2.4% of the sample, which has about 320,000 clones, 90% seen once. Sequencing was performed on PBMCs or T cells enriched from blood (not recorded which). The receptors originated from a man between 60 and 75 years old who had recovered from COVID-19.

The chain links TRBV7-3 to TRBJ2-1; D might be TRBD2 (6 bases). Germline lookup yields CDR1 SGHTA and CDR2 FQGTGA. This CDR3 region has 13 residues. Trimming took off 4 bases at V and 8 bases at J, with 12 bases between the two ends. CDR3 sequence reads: CASSSGTSYEQFF. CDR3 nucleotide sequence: TGTGCCAGCAGCTCCGGTACTAGCTATGAGCAGTTCTTC.

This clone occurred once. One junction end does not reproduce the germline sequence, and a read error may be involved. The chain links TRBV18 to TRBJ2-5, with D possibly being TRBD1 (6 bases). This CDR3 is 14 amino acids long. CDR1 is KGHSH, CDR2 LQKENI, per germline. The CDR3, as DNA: TGTGCCAGCTCACGCCGGGACACCACAGAGAACCAGTACTTC. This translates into CASSRRDTTENQYF.

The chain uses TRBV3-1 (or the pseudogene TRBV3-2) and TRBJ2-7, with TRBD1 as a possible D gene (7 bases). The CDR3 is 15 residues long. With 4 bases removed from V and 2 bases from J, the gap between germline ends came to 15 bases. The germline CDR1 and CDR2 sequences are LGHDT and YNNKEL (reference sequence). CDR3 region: CASSRGQGGAYEQYF. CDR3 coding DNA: TGTGCCAGCAGCCGAGGGCAGGGGGGAGCCTACGAGCAGTACTTC.

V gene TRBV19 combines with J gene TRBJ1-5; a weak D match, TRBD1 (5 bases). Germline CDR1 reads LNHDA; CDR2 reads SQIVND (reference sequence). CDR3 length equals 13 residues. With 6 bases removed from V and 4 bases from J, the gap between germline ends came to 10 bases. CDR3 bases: TGTGCCAGTAGGGGGCTGGGAAATCAGCCCCAGCATTTT. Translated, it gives CASRGLGNQPQHF.

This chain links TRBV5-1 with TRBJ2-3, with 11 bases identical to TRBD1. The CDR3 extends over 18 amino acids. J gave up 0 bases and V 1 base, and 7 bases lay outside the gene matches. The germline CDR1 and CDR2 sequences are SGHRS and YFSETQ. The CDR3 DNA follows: TGCGCCAGCAGCTTGTATGGACAGGGGGCGCATAGCACAGATACGCAGTATTTT. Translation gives CASSLYGQGAHSTDTQYF.

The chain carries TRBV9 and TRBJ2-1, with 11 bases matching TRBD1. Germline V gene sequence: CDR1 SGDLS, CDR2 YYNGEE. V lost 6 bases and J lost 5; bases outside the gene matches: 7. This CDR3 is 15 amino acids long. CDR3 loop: CASTLGGQGDNEQFF. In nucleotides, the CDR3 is TGTGCCAGCACCCTTGGGGGACAGGGGGACAATGAGCAGTTCTTC.

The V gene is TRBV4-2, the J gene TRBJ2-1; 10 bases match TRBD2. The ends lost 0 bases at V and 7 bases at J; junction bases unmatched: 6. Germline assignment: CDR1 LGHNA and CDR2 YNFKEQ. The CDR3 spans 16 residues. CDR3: CASSQDPAGGENEQFF. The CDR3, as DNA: TGTGCCAGCAGCCAAGATCCAGCGGGAGGGGAGAATGAGCAGTTCTTC.

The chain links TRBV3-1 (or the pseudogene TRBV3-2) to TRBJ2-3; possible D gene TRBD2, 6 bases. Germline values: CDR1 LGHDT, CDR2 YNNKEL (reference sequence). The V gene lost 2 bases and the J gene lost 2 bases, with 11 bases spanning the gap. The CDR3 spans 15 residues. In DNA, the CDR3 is TGTGCCAGCAGCCAAATTGCGGGACCCACAGATACGCAGTATTTT. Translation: CASSQIAGPTDTQYF.

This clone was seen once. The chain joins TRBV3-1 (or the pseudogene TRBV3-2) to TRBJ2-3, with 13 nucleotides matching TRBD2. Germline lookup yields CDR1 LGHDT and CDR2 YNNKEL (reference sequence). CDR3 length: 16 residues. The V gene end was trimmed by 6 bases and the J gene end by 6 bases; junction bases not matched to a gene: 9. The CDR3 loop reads CASSHTSGGAWDTQYF. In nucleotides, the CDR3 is TGTGCCAGCAGTCATACTAGCGGGGGGGCCTGGGATACGCAGTATTTT.

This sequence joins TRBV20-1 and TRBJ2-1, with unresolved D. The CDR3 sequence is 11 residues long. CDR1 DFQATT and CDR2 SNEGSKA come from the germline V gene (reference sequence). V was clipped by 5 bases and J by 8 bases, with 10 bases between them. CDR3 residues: CSAARWDEQFF. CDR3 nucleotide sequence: TGCAGTGCTGCTAGGTGGGATGAGCAGTTCTTC.

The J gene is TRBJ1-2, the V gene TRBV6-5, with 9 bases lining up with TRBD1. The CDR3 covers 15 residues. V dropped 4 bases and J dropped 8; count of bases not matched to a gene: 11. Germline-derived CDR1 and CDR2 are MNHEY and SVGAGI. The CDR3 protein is CASSSTGGAWGGYTF. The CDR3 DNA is TGTGCCAGCAGTTCTACAGGGGGCGCTTGGGGAGGCTACACCTTC.

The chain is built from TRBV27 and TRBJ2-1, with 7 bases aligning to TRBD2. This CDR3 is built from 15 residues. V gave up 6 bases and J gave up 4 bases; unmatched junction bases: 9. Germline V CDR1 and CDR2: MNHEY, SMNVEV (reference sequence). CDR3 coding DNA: TGTGCCAGCAGCGAGACCCCTAGCGGTTACAATGAGCAGTTCTTC. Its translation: CASSETPSGYNEQFF.

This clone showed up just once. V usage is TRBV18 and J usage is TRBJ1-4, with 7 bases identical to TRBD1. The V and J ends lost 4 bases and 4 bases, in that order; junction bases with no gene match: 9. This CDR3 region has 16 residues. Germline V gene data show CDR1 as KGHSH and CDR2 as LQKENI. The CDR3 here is CASSQPGQAVNEKLFF. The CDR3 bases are TGTGCCAGCTCACAACCAGGACAGGCGGTTAATGAAAAACTGTTTTTT.

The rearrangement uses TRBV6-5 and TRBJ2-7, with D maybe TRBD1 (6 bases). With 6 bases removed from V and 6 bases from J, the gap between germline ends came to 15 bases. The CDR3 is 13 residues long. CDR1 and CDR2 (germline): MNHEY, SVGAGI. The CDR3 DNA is TGTGCCAGCAGAACAGGGCTTCTTGGCGAGCAGTACTTC. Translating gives CASRTGLLGEQYF.

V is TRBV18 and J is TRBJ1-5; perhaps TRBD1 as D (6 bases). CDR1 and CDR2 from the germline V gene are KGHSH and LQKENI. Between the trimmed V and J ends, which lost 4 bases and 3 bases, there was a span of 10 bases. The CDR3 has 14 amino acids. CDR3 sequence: CASSQQGPNQPQHF. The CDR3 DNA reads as TGTGCCAGCTCACAACAGGGTCCCAATCAGCCCCAGCATTTT.

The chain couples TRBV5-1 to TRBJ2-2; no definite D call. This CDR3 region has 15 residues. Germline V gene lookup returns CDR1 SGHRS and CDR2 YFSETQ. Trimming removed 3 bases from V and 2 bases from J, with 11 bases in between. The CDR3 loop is CASSSYSRNTGELFF. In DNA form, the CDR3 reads TGCGCCAGCAGCTCTTACAGCAGAAACACCGGGGAGCTGTTTTTT.

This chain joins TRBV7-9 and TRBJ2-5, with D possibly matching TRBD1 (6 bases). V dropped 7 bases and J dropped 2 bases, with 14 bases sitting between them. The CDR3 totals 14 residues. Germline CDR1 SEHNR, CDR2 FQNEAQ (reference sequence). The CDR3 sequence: CASKDGGLQETQYF. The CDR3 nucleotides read TGTGCCAGCAAGGATGGGGGCCTACAAGAGACCCAGTACTTC.